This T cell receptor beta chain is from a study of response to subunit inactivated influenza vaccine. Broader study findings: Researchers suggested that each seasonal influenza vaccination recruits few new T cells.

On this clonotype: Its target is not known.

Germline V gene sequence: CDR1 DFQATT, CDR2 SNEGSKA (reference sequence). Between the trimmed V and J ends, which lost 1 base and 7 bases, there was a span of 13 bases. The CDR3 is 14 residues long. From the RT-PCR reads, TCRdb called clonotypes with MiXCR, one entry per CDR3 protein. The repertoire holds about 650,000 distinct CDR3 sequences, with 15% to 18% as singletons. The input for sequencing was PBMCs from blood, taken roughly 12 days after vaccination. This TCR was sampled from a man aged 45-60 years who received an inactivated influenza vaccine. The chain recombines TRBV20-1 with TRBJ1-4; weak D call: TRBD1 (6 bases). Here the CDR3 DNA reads TGCAGTGCTAGAGTCAGGCAGGGGAGTGAAAAACTGTTTTTT. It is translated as CSARVRQGSEKLFF.